These 15 T cell receptor beta chains were all obtained from the same sample, sequenced in a study of blood T cell repertoires in COVID-19. Generated by immunoSEQ multiplex PCR, the TCRdb table keeps only in-frame clones and is missing some. Of some 87,000 clones in the sample, approximately 80% were seen once. Sequencing was done on a sample of peripheral blood. These receptors all stem from a woman in her seventies with active or convalescent COVID-19.

This chain uses TRBV7-9 with TRBJ1-2; 7 bases are a match to TRBD1. CDR3 size: 15 residues. CDR1 and CDR2 (germline): SEHNR, FQNEAQ (reference sequence). V was pared by 3 bases and J by 4 bases, with 8 bases of the junction left unmatched. The CDR3: CASSFGLSGGYGYTF. The CDR3 DNA follows: TGTGCCAGCAGCTTCGGCCTCTCAGGGGGCTATGGCTACACCTTC.

CDR3 protein: CASAVGGLNEKLFF. Written as DNA, the CDR3 is TGTGCCAGCGCCGTCGGGGGTCTTAATGAAAAACTGTTTTTT. The chain is built from TRBV5-5 and TRBJ1-4; D perhaps matches TRBD1 (5 bases). The CDR3 is made up of 14 amino acids. Trimming shortened V by 7 bases and J by 4 bases, and 14 bases separated the two germline ends. The germline V gene has CDR1 SGHKS and CDR2 YYEKEE (reference sequence).

Here the CDR3 reads CASSWTSGKETQYF. The CDR3 nucleotides are TGCGCCAGCAGCTGGACTAGCGGAAAAGAGACCCAGTACTTC. The chain combines TRBV5-1 with TRBJ2-5; 10 positions agree with TRBD2. Germline V gene lookup returns CDR1 SGHRS and CDR2 YFSETQ. CDR3 length: 14 residues. V lost 3 bases, J lost 3 bases, and 2 bases stayed unmatched.

In its sample, this clone was seen once. This chain joins TRBV5-1 and TRBJ2-3; the D gene is possibly TRBD1 (6 bases). V was shortened by 5 bases and J by 1 base, with 11 bases between the two germline ends. Germline V gene sequence: CDR1 SGHRS, CDR2 YFSETQ. This CDR3 spans 14 amino acids. As DNA, the CDR3 is TGCGCCAGCAGGTCGGCAGGGGGCACAGATACGCAGTATTTT. Translated, it gives CASRSAGGTDTQYF.

The CDR3 nucleotides are TGTGCCATCAGTGATGGCCTAGCGGGGAGCTCCTACGAGCAGTACTTC. Translating it yields CAISDGLAGSSYEQYF. This chain links TRBV10-3 with TRBJ2-7, with 9 positions matching TRBD2. CDR1 and CDR2 from the germline V gene are ENHRY and SYGVKD. V lost 3 bases, J lost 0 bases, and 6 bases stayed unmatched. The CDR3 is made up of 16 amino acids.

The gene calls are TRBV9 and TRBJ2-3, with D maybe TRBD1 (6 bases). CDR1 and CDR2 from the germline V gene are SGDLS and YYNGEE. The CDR3 totals 14 residues. Trimming stripped 0 bases from V and 6 bases from J, with 11 bases between. CDR3 protein: CASSVGTGLDTQYF. The CDR3 region has the DNA TGTGCCAGCAGCGTAGGCACAGGGTTGGATACGCAGTATTTT.

CDR3 nucleotides: TGTGCCAGCAGCTTTAGACAGCCTTCTGGGGGCTACACCTTC. As protein: CASSFRQPSGGYTF. The chain employs TRBV7-9 and TRBJ1-2, with a weak D call TRBD1 (5 bases). There are 14 residues in the CDR3. Germline V CDR1 and CDR2: SEHNR, FQNEAQ (reference sequence). Trimming left V 3 bases short and J 8 bases short, with 16 bases between.

The J gene is TRBJ1-1, the V gene TRBV11-2; 8 bases are shared with TRBD1. The CDR3 is made up of 15 amino acids. CDR1 and CDR2 (germline): SGHAT, FQNNGV. With 4 bases clipped from V and 4 bases from J, the junction kept 8 bases outside the gene matches. DNA of the CDR3: TGTGCCAGCAGCTCAATAGGACAGGGATTCACTGAAGCTTTCTTT. It translates to CASSSIGQGFTEAFF.

The chain couples TRBV19 to TRBJ2-4, with 9 bases fitting TRBD1. This CDR3 spans 14 amino acids. Germline V gene data show CDR1 as LNHDA and CDR2 as SQIVND (reference sequence). Trimming cost V 9 bases and J 6 bases; bases outside gene matches: 9. Here the CDR3 DNA reads TGTGCCAGCAGACCAACAGGGGGCAGAAACATTCAGTACTTC. Its translation is CASRPTGGRNIQYF.

The chain joins TRBV5-1 to TRBJ2-5; 7 bases fit TRBD2. CDR1 and CDR2 (germline): SGHRS, YFSETQ. V lost 2 bases, J lost 5 bases, and 9 bases stayed unmatched. The CDR3 consists of 15 residues. The CDR3 loop is CASSLPGLTYETQYF. Written as DNA, the CDR3 is TGCGCCAGCAGCTTACCGGGACTAACGTATGAGACCCAGTACTTC.

The chain has TRBV3-1 (or the pseudogene TRBV3-2) and TRBJ2-2, with 8 bases identical to TRBD2. This CDR3 region has 12 residues. The V gene's germline CDR1 is LGHDT and CDR2 YNNKEL (reference sequence). CDR3 DNA sequence: TGTGCGGGCGGGGGGCTCACCGGGGAGCTGTTTTTT. Translating gives CAGGGLTGELFF.

V is TRBV20-1 and J is TRBJ1-2, with TRBD1 matching over 7 bases. CDR3 length: 11 residues. V was pared by 5 bases and J by 9 bases, with 6 bases of the junction left unmatched. The V gene's germline CDR1 is DFQATT and CDR2 SNEGSKA (reference sequence). The CDR3 spells CSALYRGSYTF. The CDR3 nucleotides read TGCAGTGCTTTATACAGGGGAAGCTACACCTTC.

The rearrangement uses TRBV5-1 and TRBJ2-5; 10 nucleotides match TRBD2. Unmatched junction bases numbered 3, after V lost 0 bases and J lost 1 base. The CDR3 is 16 amino acids. CDR1 and CDR2 from the germline V gene are SGHRS and YFSETQ. In nucleotides, the CDR3 is TGCGCCAGCAGCTTGGTCAGCGGGGGGGCCCAAGAGACCCAGTACTTC. It encodes CASSLVSGGAQETQYF. The full variable domain, rest sourced from reference TRBV5-1 and TRBJ2-5, is KAGVTQTPRYLIKTRGQQVTLSCSPISGHRSVSWYQQTPGQGLQFLFEYFSETQRNKGNFPGRFSGRQFSNSRSEMNVSTLELGDSALYLCASSLVSGGAQETQYFGPGTRLLVL.

The gene calls are TRBV10-3 and TRBJ2-7; a possible D gene is TRBD1 (5 bases). This CDR3 has 12 residues. With 10 bases removed from V and 4 bases from J, the gap between germline ends came to 14 bases. Germline V lookup: CDR1 ENHRY, CDR2 SYGVKD. The CDR3 nucleotides are TGTGCCACCTCCACGACAGAGTACGAGCAGTACTTC. Its translation: CATSTTEYEQYF.

V and J are TRBV12-3 or TRBV12-4 and TRBJ2-3; D is perhaps TRBD1 (5 bases). The CDR3 contains 12 residues. V was pared by 5 bases and J by 5 bases, with 8 bases between. The CDR3 bases are TGTGCCAGCAGTGATAGGGGAGATACGCAGTATTTT. This sequence encodes CASSDRGDTQYF.